The 21 T cell receptor beta chains below were found in one sample sequenced in a study of blood T cell repertoires in COVID-19. Assay: immunoSEQ multiplex PCR; the TCRdb copy retains only in-frame clones and omits some. The table includes around 400,000 clones, about 90% detected once. Sequenced: peripheral blood. These receptors originate from a woman in her twenties or thirties with COVID-19, enrolled during active disease.

This clone was picked up a small number of times. V gene TRBV5-1 combines with J gene TRBJ1-1; the D gene is possibly TRBD1 (6 bases). CDR3 length equals 15 residues. Germline V gives CDR1 SGHRS, CDR2 YFSETQ. The V gene lost 4 bases and the J gene lost 1 base, with 14 bases spanning the gap. The CDR3 nucleotides read TGCGCCAGCAGCCCACAGGGCCGGGGGAACACTGAAGCTTTCTTT. Translation: CASSPQGRGNTEAFF.

The chain employs TRBV7-3 and TRBJ1-1, with D possibly TRBD1 on 6 matching bases. Germline CDR1 reads SGHTA; CDR2 reads FQGTGA. The CDR3 has 15 residues. V lost 5 bases and J 0 bases, leaving 13 bases between the germline ends. The CDR3 DNA reads as TGTGCCAGCAGCCCAGCCGGGACATTGAACACTGAAGCTTTCTTT. It is translated as CASSPAGTLNTEAFF.

The V call is TRBV5-8, the J call TRBJ2-7, with 7 nucleotides matching TRBD2. In germline, CDR1 is SGHTS, CDR2 YDEGEE. CDR3 size: 17 residues. V was clipped by 2 bases and J by 2 bases; unmatched bases: 13. In nucleotides, the CDR3 is TGTGCCAGCAGCTTTGATTCGAGCGGGAAGAGCACCTACGAGCAGTACTTC. This encodes CASSFDSSGKSTYEQYF. The whole variable domain, filled in from reference TRBV5-8 and TRBJ2-7, reads EAGVTQSPTHLIKTRGQQATLRCSPISGHTSVYWYQQALGLGLQFLLWYDEGEERNRGNFPPRFSGRQFPNYSSELNVNALELEDSALYLCASSFDSSGKSTYEQYFGPGTRLTVT.

This chain uses TRBV7-2 with TRBJ2-3, with 8 bases identical to TRBD2. V trimming: 2 bases; J trimming: 6 bases; junction bases outside the gene matches: 7. This CDR3 has 15 amino acids. Germline values: CDR1 SGHTA, CDR2 FQGNSA. The CDR3 DNA reads TGTGCCAGCAGCTTAAAAGCGGGAGATTACGATACGCAGTATTTT. This gives the protein CASSLKAGDYDTQYF. Combining the CDR3 with reference TRBV7-2 and TRBJ2-3 gives the whole variable domain GAGVSQSPSNKVTEKGKDVELRCDPISGHTALYWYRQSLGQGLEFLIYFQGNSAPDKSGLPSDRFSAERTGGSVSTLTIQRTQQEDSAVYLCASSLKAGDYDTQYFGPGTRLTVL.

A single count supports this clone. The rearrangement joins TRBV21-1 to TRBJ1-5. TRBV21-1 is a listed pseudogene. The CDR3 contains 16 residues. The CDR3, as DNA: TGTGCCAGCAGCAAAGAGCGGCCCTATAGCAATCAGCCCCAGCATTTT. Protein product: CASSKERPYSNQPQHF.

The CDR3 DNA reads as TGTGCCAGCAGCCATACCGGGAACGAGCAGTACTTC. Protein sequence: CASSHTGNEQYF. J is TRBJ2-7 and V is TRBV3-1 (or the pseudogene TRBV3-2), with D maybe TRBD2 (5 bases). The CDR3 covers 12 residues. CDR1 LGHDT and CDR2 YNNKEL come from the germline V gene (reference sequence). V lost 3 bases and J 5 bases, leaving 8 bases between the germline ends.

V usage is TRBV6-6 and J usage is TRBJ2-1; 9 positions agree with TRBD1. The germline V gene encodes CDR1 MNHNY and CDR2 SVGAGI (reference sequence). V lost 7 bases, J lost 10 bases, and 14 bases stayed unmatched. The CDR3 extends over 15 amino acids. Here the CDR3 reads CASKKKVTGGVEQFF. For the CDR3, the DNA is TGTGCCAGCAAAAAGAAGGTCACAGGGGGCGTCGAGCAGTTCTTC.

The J gene is TRBJ1-1, the V gene TRBV5-1; D perhaps matches TRBD1 (5 bases). Germline CDR1 and CDR2: SGHRS and YFSETQ. This CDR3 contains 16 residues. Trimming took 5 bases from V and 2 from J, leaving 19 bases between them. The CDR3 coding sequence is TGCGCCAGCAGAGACAGCCACAAAGGATTTAACACTGAAGCTTTCTTT. It codes for CASRDSHKGFNTEAFF.

The rearrangement links TRBV5-1 to TRBJ2-5; 12 bases map to TRBD1. V shed 2 bases, J shed 5 bases, and the junction held 10 bases outside the gene matches. The germline gives CDR1 SGHRS, CDR2 YFSETQ. This CDR3 is built from 17 residues. This chain's CDR3 is CASSLSAGQGATETQYF. CDR3 in DNA: TGCGCCAGCAGCTTAAGTGCGGGACAGGGGGCGACGGAGACCCAGTACTTC.

The chain couples TRBV30 to TRBJ2-5, with 7 bases identical to TRBD1. From germline, CDR1 is GTSNPN and CDR2 SVGIG (reference sequence). The junction had 14 bases not matched to a gene; V was cut back by 3 bases and J by 1 base. The CDR3 totals 17 residues. This chain's CDR3 is CAWSMTGLGQPQETQYF. CDR3 bases: TGTGCCTGGAGCATGACGGGATTGGGACAGCCCCAAGAGACCCAGTACTTC.

The chain recombines TRBV28 with TRBJ2-1; 7 nucleotides match TRBD2. The V segment lost 5 bases and the J segment 8 bases; nucleotides outside the gene matches: 15. The CDR3 runs to 16 residues. CDR1 and CDR2 from the germline V gene are MDHEN and SYDVKM. CDR3 loop: CASSIPSGLGPDEQFF. For the CDR3, the DNA is TGTGCCAGCAGTATCCCTAGCGGCCTTGGCCCGGATGAGCAGTTCTTC.

The gene calls are TRBV6-2 or TRBV6-3 and TRBJ2-7; 8 bases agree with TRBD2. Germline CDR1 and CDR2: MNHEY and SVGEGT. The length of the CDR3 is 14 residues. J gave up 0 bases and V 6 bases, and 4 bases lay outside the gene matches. This CDR3 reads CASSRGGSSYEQYF. The CDR3 DNA follows: TGTGCCAGCAGCCGGGGGGGGAGCTCCTACGAGCAGTACTTC.

V usage is TRBV4-3 and J usage is TRBJ2-5, with no clear D. The germline gives CDR1 LGHNA, CDR2 YSLEER. V lost 1 base, J lost 3 bases, and 9 bases lay in between. The CDR3 consists of 14 residues. DNA for the CDR3: TGCGCCAGCAGCCAAGGGCCCGTCGAAGAGACCCAGTACTTC. Translating gives CASSQGPVEETQYF.

The chain combines TRBV5-1 with TRBJ2-3, with 7 bases identical to TRBD1. CDR3 length: 14 amino acids. Germline V gene lookup returns CDR1 SGHRS and CDR2 YFSETQ. Germline trimming cut 3 bases from V and 5 bases from J; bases unmatched to any gene: 6. DNA for the CDR3: TGCGCCAGCAGCTCCCGACAGGGTCAAGATACGCAGTATTTT. Protein product: CASSSRQGQDTQYF. Drawing the rest from reference TRBV5-1 and TRBJ2-3, the complete variable domain is KAGVTQTPRYLIKTRGQQVTLSCSPISGHRSVSWYQQTPGQGLQFLFEYFSETQRNKGNFPGRFSGRQFSNSRSEMNVSTLELGDSALYLCASSSRQGQDTQYFGPGTRLTVL.

CDR3 DNA sequence: TGCAGCGTTTTTTCCCACAGGGGTACCGGGGAGCTGTTTTTT. Protein product: CSVFSHRGTGELFF. V and J are TRBV29-1 and TRBJ2-2; 7 bases fit TRBD1. CDR3 length: 14 residues. The V gene end was trimmed by 5 bases and the J gene end by 5 bases; junction bases not matched to a gene: 8. CDR1 is SQVTM, CDR2 ANQGSEA, per germline.

This chain connects TRBV5-1 to TRBJ2-1, with D unresolved. Per the germline V gene, CDR1 is SGHRS and CDR2 is YFSETQ. This CDR3 contains 12 residues. Between the trimmed V and J ends, which lost 2 bases and 6 bases, there was a span of 6 bases. CDR3 protein: CASSFGVNEQFF. The CDR3 DNA reads as TGCGCCAGCAGCTTTGGAGTCAATGAGCAGTTCTTC.

The CDR3 region is CASSTRQGNPPDTQYF. The DNA for the CDR3 is TGTGCCAGTAGTACTCGACAGGGAAACCCACCAGATACGCAGTATTTT. The rearrangement uses TRBV19 and TRBJ2-3, with 7 positions matching TRBD1. V lost 4 bases to trimming and J lost 4 bases; unmatched junction nucleotides: 11. Germline CDR1 is LNHDA and CDR2 is SQIVND (reference sequence). The CDR3 has 16 residues. Based on the CDR3 plus reference TRBV19 and TRBJ2-3, the full variable domain is DGGITQSPKYLFRKEGQNVTLSCEQNLNHDAMYWYRQDPGQGLRLIYYSQIVNDFQKGDIAEGYSVSREKKESFPLTVTSAQKNPTAFYLCASSTRQGNPPDTQYFGPGTRLTVL.

The chain employs TRBV27 and TRBJ2-7; D is perhaps TRBD1 (6 bases). V lost 7 bases to trimming and J lost 6 bases, with 13 bases between them. The CDR3 has 12 amino acids. The germline V gene has CDR1 MNHEY and CDR2 SMNVEV (reference sequence). The CDR3 protein is CASTTGFGEQYF. Here the CDR3 DNA reads TGTGCCAGCACCACAGGGTTCGGCGAGCAGTACTTC.

This clone showed up just a few times. The chain is built from TRBV6-2 or TRBV6-3 and TRBJ1-1; 9 nucleotides match TRBD1. V dropped 4 bases and J dropped 4; count of bases not matched to a gene: 10. The germline V gene has CDR1 MNHEY and CDR2 SVGEGT. This CDR3 region has 16 residues. In nucleotides, the CDR3 is TGTGCCAGCAGTTCGAGTGGGGACAGGGATGGCACTGAAGCTTTCTTT. This codes for CASSSSGDRDGTEAFF.

This CDR3 reads CASTPPGGAFGAFF. The CDR3 DNA sequence: TGTGCCAGCACCCCTCCAGGGGGCGCGTTTGGAGCTTTCTTT. The rearrangement uses TRBV3-1 (or the pseudogene TRBV3-2) and TRBJ1-1; 8 positions agree with TRBD1. V lost 7 bases to trimming and J lost 10 bases; unmatched junction nucleotides: 14. The CDR3 is made up of 14 amino acids. Germline V CDR1 and CDR2: LGHDT, YNNKEL (reference sequence).

This clone has a single count. The chain uses TRBV29-1 and TRBJ2-1; possible D gene TRBD2, 6 bases. The CDR3 is 13 amino acids. Deletions cut 3 bases from V and 5 bases from J, with 11 bases between. Germline CDR1 SQVTM, CDR2 ANQGSEA. CDR3 in amino acids: CSVDGGTNNEQFF. The CDR3, as DNA: TGCAGCGTTGATGGCGGGACGAACAATGAGCAGTTCTTC.